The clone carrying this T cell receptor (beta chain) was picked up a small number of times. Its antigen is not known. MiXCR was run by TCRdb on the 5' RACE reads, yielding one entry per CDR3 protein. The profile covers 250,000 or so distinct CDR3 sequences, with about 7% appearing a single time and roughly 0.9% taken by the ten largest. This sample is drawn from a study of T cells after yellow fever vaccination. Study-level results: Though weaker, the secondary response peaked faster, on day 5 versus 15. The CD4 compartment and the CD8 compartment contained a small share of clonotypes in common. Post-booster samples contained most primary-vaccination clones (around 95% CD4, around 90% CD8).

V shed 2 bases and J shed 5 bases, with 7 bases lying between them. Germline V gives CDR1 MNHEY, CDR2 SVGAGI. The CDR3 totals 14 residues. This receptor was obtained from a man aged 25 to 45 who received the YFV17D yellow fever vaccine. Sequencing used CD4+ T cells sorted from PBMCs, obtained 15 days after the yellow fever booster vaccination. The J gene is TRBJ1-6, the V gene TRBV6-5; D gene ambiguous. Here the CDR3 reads CASSYARNNSPLHF. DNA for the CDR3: TGTGCCAGCAGTTACGCCAGGAATAATTCACCCCTCCACTTT.